This section outlines one T cell receptor (beta chain) sequence together with its context. The antigen is not known. Vbeta (60) and Jbeta (13) primers were used in the PCR. Measured with immunoSEQ multiplex PCR; TCRdb has only the in-frame clones, and not every one. The sample yields about 200,000 clones, more than 60% seen once. These data belong to a study of cytomegalovirus exposure and HLA in healthy donors. Study-wide points: Another analysis was done later, and it associated approximately 18,000 TCR beta sequences with HLA alleles at 0.05 false discovery rate. Common viral pathogens (according to a later analysis) appeared linked to several of the most significant clusters. Most subjects had HLA-A and HLA-B alleles reportedly predicted accurately by TCR beta sequences.

Per the germline V gene, CDR1 is LGHNA and CDR2 is YSLEER. CDR3 length: 16 amino acids. The V end was cut by 0 bases, the J end by 1 base, with 12 bases between. This TCR was recovered from a man in his forties in good health and CMV-seronegative. The chain recombines TRBV4-3 with TRBJ2-5; D is unresolved. Sequencing input: PBMCs. CDR3 protein: CASSQDGLGFQETQYF. The CDR3 region has the DNA TGCGCCAGCAGCCAAGATGGCTTGGGCTTCCAAGAGACCCAGTACTTC.